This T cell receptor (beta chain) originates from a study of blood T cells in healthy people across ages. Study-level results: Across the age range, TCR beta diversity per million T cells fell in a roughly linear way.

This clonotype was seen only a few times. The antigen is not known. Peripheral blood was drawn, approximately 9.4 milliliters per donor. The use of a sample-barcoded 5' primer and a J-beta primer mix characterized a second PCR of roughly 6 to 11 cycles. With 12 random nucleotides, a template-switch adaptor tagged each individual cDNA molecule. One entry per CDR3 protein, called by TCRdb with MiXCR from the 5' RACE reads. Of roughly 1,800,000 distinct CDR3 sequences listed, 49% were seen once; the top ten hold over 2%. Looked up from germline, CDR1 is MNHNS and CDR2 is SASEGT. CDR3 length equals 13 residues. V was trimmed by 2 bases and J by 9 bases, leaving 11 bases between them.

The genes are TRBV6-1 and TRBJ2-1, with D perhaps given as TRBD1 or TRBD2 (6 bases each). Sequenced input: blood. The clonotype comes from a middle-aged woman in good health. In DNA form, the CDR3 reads TGTGCCAGCAGTGAACTCGGGGGCGGTGAGCAGTTCTTC. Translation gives CASSELGGGEQFF.